Listed here are 27 T cell receptor beta chains from one sample, sequenced in a study of blood T cell repertoires in COVID-19 (TCRdb year 2020). Library preparation was by the immunoSEQ multiplex PCR assay. TCRdb limited this immuneACCESS table to in-frame rearrangements with V and J called. A share of clones is missing; checked studies link under half to unresolved V genes, and the rest is unexplained. This sample has over 200,000 clones in its table, and 70% to 90% of those were observed once. Of the sample, 2.5% is held by the ten largest clones. The material sequenced was PBMCs or T cells enriched from blood (not recorded which). These receptors were obtained from a woman aged 40 to 55 with acute COVID-19.

This chain uses TRBV5-1 with TRBJ1-1; weak D call: TRBD1 (5 bases). CDR1 is SGHRS and CDR2 is YFSETQ in the germline V gene. Trimming removed 2 bases at V and 3 bases at J, with 11 bases between. CDR3 size: 14 residues. CDR3 in amino acids: CASSFSGVDTEAFF. The CDR3 DNA follows: TGCGCCAGCAGCTTTTCGGGGGTGGACACTGAAGCTTTCTTT.

CDR3 protein: CASSLVASPYQETQYF. DNA for the CDR3: TGCGCCAGCAGCTTGGTGGCTAGCCCGTACCAAGAGACCCAGTACTTC. The genes are TRBV5-1 and TRBJ2-5; TRBD2 is a possible D gene (5 bases). V lost 0 bases and J lost 0, with 12 bases in between. CDR1 SGHRS and CDR2 YFSETQ come from the germline V gene. This CDR3 contains 16 residues.

The chain links TRBV2 to TRBJ1-1; 11 bases map to TRBD1. The CDR3 runs 13 residues. The germline V gene encodes CDR1 SNHLY and CDR2 FYNNEI. V trimming: 7 bases; J trimming: 5 bases; junction bases outside the gene matches: 3. The CDR3 region has the DNA TGTGCCAGCAAGGGACAGGGGGATACTGAAGCTTTCTTT. Translating it yields CASKGQGDTEAFF.

This clone was seen a few times. The chain links TRBV3-1 (or the pseudogene TRBV3-2) to TRBJ1-5; D is unclear. The CDR3 spans 12 residues. Germline V gene lookup returns CDR1 LGHDT and CDR2 YNNKEL (reference sequence). Trimming removed 3 bases from V and 6 bases from J, with 6 bases in between. For the CDR3, the DNA is TGTGCCAGCAGCCACAGTGGTCAGCCCCAGCATTTT. Residues: CASSHSGQPQHF.

The rearrangement uses TRBV10-2 and TRBJ1-2; D gene uncertain. V was shortened by 6 bases and J by 8 bases, with 16 bases between the two germline ends. The CDR3 spans 13 residues. Per germline, CDR1 WSHSY and CDR2 SAAADI. This CDR3 reads CASRSIIEYGYTF. DNA of the CDR3: TGCGCCAGCAGATCGATCATAGAATACGGCTACACCTTC.

The chain has TRBV11-2 and TRBJ1-1, with D perhaps TRBD1 (5 bases). CDR3 length: 14 residues. Between the trimmed V and J ends, which lost 7 bases and 1 base, there was a span of 13 bases. The V gene's germline CDR1 is SGHAT and CDR2 FQNNGV. CDR3: CASTPLGGNTEAFF. Here the CDR3 DNA reads TGTGCCAGCACCCCCTTGGGGGGGAACACTGAAGCTTTCTTT.

V gene TRBV29-1 combines with J gene TRBJ2-1, with D perhaps TRBD1 (6 bases). The CDR3 runs to 14 residues. The V gene lost 3 bases and the J gene lost 5 bases, with 14 bases spanning the gap. CDR1 is SQVTM and CDR2 is ANQGSEA in the germline V gene. The CDR3 reads CSVEGTTLHNEQFF. DNA of the CDR3: TGCAGCGTTGAGGGGACAACTCTCCACAATGAGCAGTTCTTC.

The genes are TRBV18 and TRBJ2-7; 13 bases align to TRBD2. V lost 1 base, J lost 3 bases, and 9 bases stayed unmatched. CDR1 and CDR2 (germline): KGHSH, LQKENI. This CDR3 is built from 18 residues. Written as DNA, the CDR3 is TGTGCCAGCTCACCACTGACTAGCGGGGGGAGCATCGTCTACGAGCAGTACTTC. Translating gives CASSPLTSGGSIVYEQYF. The whole variable domain, filled in from reference TRBV18 and TRBJ2-7, reads NAGVMQNPRHLVRRRGQEARLRCSPMKGHSHVYWYRQLPEEGLKFMVYLQKENIIDESGMPKERFSAEFPKEGPSILRIQQVVRGDSAAYFCASSPLTSGGSIVYEQYFGPGTRLTVT.

The gene calls are TRBV7-8 and TRBJ1-6; 8 nucleotides line up with TRBD1. Trimming at V came to 5 bases and at J to 7 bases, leaving 10 bases not matched to a gene. The germline CDR1 and CDR2 sequences are SGHVS and FQNEAQ. The CDR3 extends over 16 amino acids. Here the CDR3 DNA reads TGTGCCAGCAGCGTCTTAACAGGGGGTCTAAATTCACCCCTCCACTTT. Translation gives CASSVLTGGLNSPLHF.

The chain couples TRBV10-3 to TRBJ2-5; D unresolved. The CDR3 totals 14 residues. CDR1 and CDR2 from the germline V gene are ENHRY and SYGVKD. The V end lost 2 bases, the J end lost 4 bases, and 11 bases lay between the germline ends. CDR3 nucleotide sequence: TGTGCCATCAGTGAGATTTCTTCGGGAGAGACCCAGTACTTC. It specifies CAISEISSGETQYF.

This clone was seen a handful of times. V and J are TRBV27 and TRBJ2-7; weak D call: TRBD2 (5 bases). Per the germline V gene, CDR1 is MNHEY and CDR2 is SMNVEV (reference sequence). Trimming cost V 3 bases and J 2 bases, with 17 bases left between them. This CDR3 spans 16 amino acids. The CDR3: CASSLRRPGSPYEQYF. CDR3 sequence (DNA): TGTGCCAGCAGTTTGCGGAGGCCAGGTTCGCCCTACGAGCAGTACTTC.

This clone has more than one count but fewer than ten. The V gene is TRBV6-5, the J gene TRBJ1-1, with D unresolved. The CDR3 extends over 14 amino acids. Between the trimmed V and J ends, which lost 0 bases and 3 bases, there was a span of 8 bases. Germline V CDR1 and CDR2: MNHEY, SVGAGI. CDR3 bases: TGTGCCAGCAGTTACTCTCTCATAGACACTGAAGCTTTCTTT. Amino acid sequence: CASSYSLIDTEAFF.

CDR3 sequence reads: CASSSRQTLNTEAFF. The DNA of the CDR3 is TGTGCCAGCAGCTCCCGACAGACCCTGAACACTGAAGCTTTCTTT. The V and J genes are TRBV11-2 and TRBJ1-1; weak D call: TRBD1 (5 bases). Deletions cut 4 bases from V and 0 bases from J, with 12 bases between. CDR3 size: 15 residues. The germline V gene has CDR1 SGHAT and CDR2 FQNNGV.

The genes are TRBV7-2 and TRBJ2-3; 8 bases line up with TRBD1. The V segment lost 8 bases and the J segment 2 bases; nucleotides outside the gene matches: 9. From germline, CDR1 is SGHTA and CDR2 FQGNSA. The CDR3 spans 15 residues. This chain's CDR3 is CASGVRGPSTDTQYF. DNA of the CDR3: TGTGCCAGCGGAGTCAGGGGGCCCTCCACAGATACGCAGTATTTT.

The chain couples TRBV19 to TRBJ1-4, with D possibly matching TRBD1 (5 bases). The CDR3 spans 16 residues. Looked up from germline, CDR1 is LNHDA and CDR2 is SQIVND (reference sequence). V dropped 4 bases and J dropped 8 bases, with 20 bases sitting between them. Written as DNA, the CDR3 is TGTGCCAGTAGTAACAACCTAGCGGGACGGGTCGAAAAACTGTTTTTT. Its translation: CASSNNLAGRVEKLFF.

The rearrangement links TRBV19 to TRBJ1-2; 7 bases line up with TRBD1. Trimming at V came to 4 bases and at J to 5 bases, leaving 7 bases not matched to a gene. This CDR3 contains 14 residues. The germline V gene encodes CDR1 LNHDA and CDR2 SQIVND (reference sequence). The CDR3 spells CASSTRQGSYGYTF. The CDR3 DNA reads as TGTGCCAGTAGTACCCGACAGGGTAGTTATGGCTACACCTTC.

This chain joins TRBV18 and TRBJ1-2; D is undetermined. This CDR3 has 14 residues. The V and J ends lost 3 bases and 0 bases respectively, with 8 bases between them. In germline, CDR1 is KGHSH, CDR2 LQKENI. The CDR3 nucleotides read TGTGCCAGCTCACCGGAGGTAGCTAACTATGGCTACACCTTC. Amino acid sequence: CASSPEVANYGYTF.

This chain connects TRBV6-1 to TRBJ2-1; 9 bases are a match to TRBD1. The CDR3 sequence is 16 residues long. V was pared by 1 base and J by 5 bases, with 6 bases of the junction left unmatched. CDR1 is MNHNS and CDR2 is SASEGT in the germline V gene. The CDR3 coding sequence is TGTGCCAGCAGTGAAGGCGGACAGGGGTACCACAATGAGCAGTTCTTC. Amino acid sequence: CASSEGGQGYHNEQFF.

The chain recombines TRBV9 with TRBJ2-1, with 7 bases fitting TRBD2. With 4 bases clipped from V and 8 bases from J, the junction kept 9 bases outside the gene matches. The CDR3 totals 14 residues. CDR1 SGDLS and CDR2 YYNGEE come from the germline V gene. The CDR3 DNA sequence: TGTGCCAGCAGCTCTAGCGGACCCTCCCATGAGCAGTTCTTC. Translated: CASSSSGPSHEQFF.

The chain links TRBV19 to TRBJ2-1, with 9 bases that match TRBD1. Trimming cost V 4 bases and J 8 bases; bases outside gene matches: 9. CDR3 length equals 15 residues. Looked up from germline, CDR1 is LNHDA and CDR2 is SQIVND (reference sequence). CDR3 region: CASSTLDRGGDEQFF. In DNA form, the CDR3 reads TGTGCCAGTAGTACCCTTGACAGGGGGGGGGATGAGCAGTTCTTC.

The chain combines TRBV30 with TRBJ1-3; D call uncertain. In germline, CDR1 is GTSNPN, CDR2 SVGIG (reference sequence). V lost 5 bases to trimming and J lost 8 bases, with 16 bases between them. CDR3 size: 13 residues. The CDR3 loop reads CAWSEDDRDTIYF. The CDR3 DNA follows: TGTGCCTGGTCCGAGGATGATCGCGACACCATATATTTT.

DNA of the CDR3: TGTGCCAGCAGCGACTGGACAAGCTCTGGAAACACCATATATTTT. This encodes CASSDWTSSGNTIYF. J is TRBJ1-3 and V is TRBV6-5, with TRBD1 as a possible D gene (5 bases). The CDR3 has 15 residues. Trimming shortened V by 6 bases and J by 0 bases, and 12 bases separated the two germline ends. The germline V gene has CDR1 MNHEY and CDR2 SVGAGI.

The chain has TRBV18 and TRBJ1-5, with unresolved D. V shed 4 bases and J shed 7 bases, with 8 bases lying between them. The V gene's germline CDR1 is KGHSH and CDR2 LQKENI. The CDR3 totals 12 residues. DNA of the CDR3: TGTGCCAGCTCACACGGGGTCCAGCCCCAGCATTTT. Amino acid sequence: CASSHGVQPQHF.

J is TRBJ2-2 and V is TRBV11-2; 10 positions match TRBD2. The CDR3 is made up of 18 amino acids. The germline CDR1 and CDR2 sequences are SGHAT and FQNNGV. Trimming at V came to 6 bases and at J to 5 bases, leaving 15 bases not matched to a gene. The CDR3 DNA sequence: TGTGCCAGCAGAGGACTAGCGGCCCTCCTAAGGCGGACCGGGGAGCTGTTTTTT. Encoded protein: CASRGLAALLRRTGELFF.

CDR3 protein: CATRAAEGANVLTF. The CDR3 DNA is TGTGCCACCAGAGCTGCGGAGGGGGCCAACGTCCTGACTTTC. The chain recombines TRBV24-1 with TRBJ2-6; D remains ambiguous. V was clipped by 7 bases and J by 4 bases, with 10 bases between them. The CDR3 is 14 residues long. Germline V gene lookup returns CDR1 KGHDR and CDR2 SFDVKD.

V gene TRBV7-2 combines with J gene TRBJ1-4, with D perhaps TRBD1 (5 bases). Deletions cut 2 bases from V and 5 bases from J, with 15 bases between. CDR1 is SGHTA, CDR2 FQGNSA, per germline. This CDR3 is built from 16 residues. This CDR3 is CASSLTGWGENEKLFF. Here the CDR3 DNA reads TGTGCCAGCAGCTTAACGGGCTGGGGGGAAAATGAAAAACTGTTTTTT.

V usage is TRBV15 and J usage is TRBJ2-5, with a possible D match to TRBD2 (6 bases). Trimming shortened V by 5 bases and J by 1 base, and 14 bases separated the two germline ends. This CDR3 is built from 15 residues. Germline V lookup: CDR1 LNHNV, CDR2 YYDKDF (reference sequence). CDR3 loop: CATSGGELAQETQYF. CDR3 sequence (DNA): TGTGCCACCAGCGGCGGAGAACTAGCCCAAGAGACCCAGTACTTC. The full variable domain, its missing parts supplied by reference TRBV15 and TRBJ2-5, is DAMVIQNPRYQVTQFGKPVTLSCSQTLNHNVMYWYQQKSSQAPKLLFHYYDKDFNNEADTPDNFQSRRPNTSFCFLDIRSPGLGDTAMYLCATSGGELAQETQYFGPGTRLLVL.